What follows are 6 T cell receptor beta chains derived from one specimen sequenced in a study of T cell changes during pregnancy in multiple sclerosis. Assay: immunoSEQ multiplex PCR; the TCRdb copy retains only in-frame clones and omits some. The repertoire consists of roughly 40,000 clones, with 92% occurring once and the leading ten covering around 0.8%. This specimen was CD4+ T cells from peripheral blood mononuclear cells, taken before pregnancy. All receptors come from a female donor with multiple sclerosis, enrolled in a pregnancy study.

The rearrangement uses TRBV18 and TRBJ2-3, with D tentatively TRBD1 (5 bases). Germline loops: CDR1 KGHSH, CDR2 LQKENI. The CDR3 spans 18 residues. V was cut by 4 bases and J by 9 bases, with 29 bases left in between. The CDR3: CASSLTSNQGPPLSTQYF. The DNA of the CDR3 is TGTGCCAGCTCACTAACGAGTAATCAGGGTCCCCCGCTATCGACGCAGTATTTT.

CDR3 sequence reads: CASSRTGSNQPQHF. CDR3 DNA sequence: TGTGCCAGCAGCCGGACAGGCAGCAATCAGCCCCAGCATTTT. This rearrangement joins TRBV6-5 to TRBJ1-5, with 7 bases fitting TRBD1. With 6 bases clipped from V and 1 base from J, the junction kept 3 bases outside the gene matches. CDR1 and CDR2 (germline): MNHEY, SVGAGI. The CDR3 totals 14 residues.

The chain recombines TRBV5-1 with TRBJ2-1, with 12 bases lining up with TRBD1. This CDR3 comprises 19 residues. Germline CDR1 reads SGHRS; CDR2 reads YFSETQ. With V trimmed by 4 bases and J by 4 bases, 15 bases remained unmatched. CDR3 sequence (DNA): TGCGCCAGCAGCCAGCCGGGACAGGGGGCAAGCGGCCTTTACAATGAGCAGTTCTTC. Protein product: CASSQPGQGASGLYNEQFF.

The CDR3 DNA is TGTGCCAGCAGTTTCCGCGCCAACACTGAAGCTTTCTTT. Amino acids: CASSFRANTEAFF. J is TRBJ1-1 and V is TRBV27; D call uncertain. Trimming cost V 3 bases and J 2 bases, with 7 bases left between them. This CDR3 is 13 amino acids long. The germline V gene has CDR1 MNHEY and CDR2 SMNVEV (reference sequence).

The rearrangement links TRBV4-1 to TRBJ1-5; no clear D. Germline CDR1 is MGHRA and CDR2 is YSYEKL. This CDR3 contains 17 residues. With 0 bases removed from V and 9 bases from J, the gap between germline ends came to 21 bases. The CDR3, as DNA: TGCGCCAGCAGCCAAGAGTACGGTGTCGCCCCTCGCCGGCCCCAGCATTTT. This encodes CASSQEYGVAPRRPQHF.

On this clone: One end of the junction fails to match germline, which may point to a read error. DNA for the CDR3: TGTGCTAGCAGCGAAACCGGGACAGGGGGCGAGCAGTTCTTC. Encoded protein: CASSETGTGGEQFF. This chain links TRBV7-7 with TRBJ2-1; the match to TRBD1 covers 12 bases. Germline V gene sequence: CDR1 SSHAT, CDR2 FNYEAQ (reference sequence). The CDR3 has 14 residues.